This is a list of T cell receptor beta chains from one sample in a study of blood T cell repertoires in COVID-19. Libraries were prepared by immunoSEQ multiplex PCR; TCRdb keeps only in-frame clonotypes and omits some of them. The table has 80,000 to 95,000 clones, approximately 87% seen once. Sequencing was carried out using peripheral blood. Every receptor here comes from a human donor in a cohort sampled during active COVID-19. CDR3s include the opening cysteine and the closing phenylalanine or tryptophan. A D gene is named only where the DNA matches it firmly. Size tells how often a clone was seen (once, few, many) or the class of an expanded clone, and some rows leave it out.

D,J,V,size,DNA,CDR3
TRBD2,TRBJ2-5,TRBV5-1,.,TGCGCCAGCCGATCGACTAGCGATCCCCAAGAGACCCAGTACTTC,CASRSTSDPQETQYF
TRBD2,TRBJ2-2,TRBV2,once,TGTGCCAGCAGTGGTAGCGGGGGGGCCATCACCGGGGAGCTGTTTTTT,CASSGSGGAITGELFF
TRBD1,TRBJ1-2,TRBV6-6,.,TGTGCCAGCGGGACAGGACAATCCTATGGCTACACCTTC,CASGTGQSYGYTF
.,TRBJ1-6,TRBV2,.,TGTGCCAGCAGACAGAGCACCCGATCACCCCTCCACTTT,CASRQSTRSPLHF
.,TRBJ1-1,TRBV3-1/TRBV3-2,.,TGTGCCAGCAGCCGGGAGGGGGGGGAGGCTTTCTTT,CASSREGGEAFF
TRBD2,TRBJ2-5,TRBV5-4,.,TGTGCCAGCAGCGAGGTGCTAGCGGCCTCACAAGAGACCCAGTACTTC,CASSEVLAASQETQYF
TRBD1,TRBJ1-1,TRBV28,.,TGTGCCAGCAGTTTTGGGACAGCGTTGAACACTGAAGCTTTCTTT,CASSFGTALNTEAFF
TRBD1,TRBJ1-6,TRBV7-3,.,TGTGCCAGCAGCTTAGGGGGACAGACTTATAATTCACCCCTCCACTTT,CASSLGGQTYNSPLHF
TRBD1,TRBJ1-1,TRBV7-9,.,TGTGCCAGCAGCTTCCGACAGGGGTCGATCACTGAAGCTTTCTTT,CASSFRQGSITEAFF
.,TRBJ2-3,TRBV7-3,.,TGTGCCAGCAGCTTTTCTAGAGAGGGCACAGATACGCAGTATTTT,CASSFSREGTDTQYF
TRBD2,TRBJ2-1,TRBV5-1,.,TGCGCCAGCAGACTAGCGGGGGGCTACAATGAGCAGTTCTTC,CASRLAGGYNEQFF
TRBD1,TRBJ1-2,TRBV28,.,TGTGCCAGCAGACCGGGACAGCATGGCTACACCTTC,CASRPGQHGYTF
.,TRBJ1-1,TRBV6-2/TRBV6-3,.,TGTGCCAGCAGTTTCGTCAGGGTGAACACTGAAGCTTTCTTT,CASSFVRVNTEAFF
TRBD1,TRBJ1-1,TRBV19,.,TGTGCCAGTAGGAAAACCGGGACAGGGGCTTCGGGCACTGAAGCTTTCTTT,CASRKTGTGASGTEAFF
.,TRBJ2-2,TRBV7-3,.,TGTGCCAGCAGCTCAACACACAGCTACACCGGGGAGCTGTTTTTT,CASSSTHSYTGELFF
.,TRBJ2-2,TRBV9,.,TGTGCCAGCAGTCTACAGGGAGCCTTAGGGACCGGGGAGCTGTTTTTT,CASSLQGALGTGELFF
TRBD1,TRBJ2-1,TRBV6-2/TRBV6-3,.,TGTGCCAGCAGTTACTCCCGGGACAGGAATGAGCAGTTCTTC,CASSYSRDRNEQFF
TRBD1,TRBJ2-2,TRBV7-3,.,TGTGCCAGCAGCTTAGGGACAGTGAACACCGGGGAGCTGTTTTTT,CASSLGTVNTGELFF
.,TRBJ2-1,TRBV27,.,TGTGCCAGCAGTTTACTACCCCTTCACAGTTACGAGGGGCAGTTCTTC,CASSLLPLHSYEGQFF
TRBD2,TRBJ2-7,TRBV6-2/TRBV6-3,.,TGTGCCAGCAGTTACTCCGGACTAGAGTCAAAGTACGAGCAGTACTTC,CASSYSGLESKYEQYF
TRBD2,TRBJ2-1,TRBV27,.,TGTGCCAGCAGACTAGCGGGGGGGACCGGGGAGCAGTTCTTC,CASRLAGGTGEQFF
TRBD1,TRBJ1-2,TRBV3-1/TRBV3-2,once,TGTGCCAGCACCGACAGGGCGGGGTATGGCTACACCTTC,CASTDRAGYGYTF
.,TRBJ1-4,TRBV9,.,TGTGCCAGCAGCCCGGCCGGGAATGGTGGAAAACTGTTTTTT,CASSPAGNGGKLFF
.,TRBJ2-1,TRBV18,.,TGTGCCAGCTCACTGATCGGCAGGGTCGGCAATGAGCAGTTCTTC,CASSLIGRVGNEQFF
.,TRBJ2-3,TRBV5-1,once,TGCGCCAGCAGCCCGCCCCAGGGTGAAGATACGCAGTATTTT,CASSPPQGEDTQYF
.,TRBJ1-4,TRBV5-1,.,TGCGCCAGCAGCTTGGCCGGACAGATTGCAACTAATGAAAAACTGTTTTTT,CASSLAGQIATNEKLFF
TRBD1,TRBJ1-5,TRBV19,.,TGTGCCAGTAGTACGGGGACAGGCCTTAATCAGCCCCAGCATTTT,CASSTGTGLNQPQHF
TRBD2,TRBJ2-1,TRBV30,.,TGTGCCTGGGGGGAGGGTGGGCCTGAGCAGTTCTTC,CAWGEGGPEQFF